Below are 23 T cell receptor beta chains sequenced from a single sample in a study of blood T cell repertoires in COVID-19. Data came from immunoSEQ multiplex PCR; TCRdb stores just in-frame clones and leaves some out. The table has approximately 180,000 clones, 80% to 90% seen once; the top ten hold approximately 11%. The material sequenced was peripheral blood. These receptors originate from a human donor with active or convalescent COVID-19. The donor label of this sample is uncertain.

CDR3 amino acids: CASSQDRSRGNSPLHF. In nucleotides, the CDR3 is TGCGCCAGCAGCCAAGATCGGAGTCGGGGTAATTCACCCCTCCACTTT. V is TRBV4-1 and J is TRBJ1-6; no clear D. V gave up 0 bases and J gave up 6 bases, with 12 bases separating them. Germline CDR1 is MGHRA and CDR2 is YSYEKL. This CDR3 has 16 amino acids.

The chain combines TRBV5-4 with TRBJ2-2, with D possibly TRBD2 on 5 matching bases. CDR1 is SGHNT, CDR2 YYREEE, per germline (reference sequence). The CDR3 has 16 amino acids. Trimming took off 1 base at V and 4 bases at J, with 14 bases between the two ends. This CDR3 reads CASSLRGTGGTGELFF. For the CDR3, the DNA is TGTGCCAGCAGCTTGCGGGGAACGGGCGGCACCGGGGAGCTGTTTTTT.

This chain links TRBV28 with TRBJ1-4; 7 nucleotides align to TRBD1. CDR1 is MDHEN, CDR2 SYDVKM, per germline. V dropped 6 bases and J dropped 4; count of bases not matched to a gene: 14. The length of the CDR3 is 17 residues. For the CDR3, the DNA is TGTGCCAGCAGACGGGACAGAGAAAAGGGGGTTAATGAAAAACTGTTTTTT. Translating it yields CASRRDREKGVNEKLFF. Looking up the rest from reference TRBV28 and TRBJ1-4 gives the full variable domain: DVKVTQSSRYLVKRTGEKVFLECVQDMDHENMFWYRQDPGLGLRLIYFSYDVKMKEKGDIPEGYSVSREKKERFSLILESASTNQTSMYLCASRRDREKGVNEKLFFGSGTQLSVL.

The chain has TRBV29-1 and TRBJ2-1; TRBD2 matches at 9 bases. V lost 4 bases, J lost 1 base, and 8 bases stayed unmatched. Germline lookup yields CDR1 SQVTM and CDR2 ANQGSEA. This CDR3 is 16 amino acids long. The CDR3 DNA sequence: TGCAGCGTTGGCCGCGGGGGGGTCTTTTCCTACAATGAGCAGTTCTTC. This gives the protein CSVGRGGVFSYNEQFF.

The gene calls are TRBV10-3 and TRBJ2-3; TRBD1 might be the D (6 bases). There are 14 residues in the CDR3. V was pared by 3 bases and J by 0 bases, with 7 bases between. Germline values: CDR1 ENHRY, CDR2 SYGVKD. CDR3 loop: CAISDRGSTDTQYF. As DNA, the CDR3 is TGTGCCATCAGTGACAGGGGTAGCACAGATACGCAGTATTTT.

The rearrangement links TRBV7-8 to TRBJ2-1; TRBD2 matches 9 bases. CDR3 length: 15 amino acids. V was pared by 6 bases and J by 5 bases, with 8 bases of the junction left unmatched. From germline, CDR1 is SGHVS and CDR2 FQNEAQ. The chain's CDR3 is CASRPIAGAHNEQFF. CDR3 coding DNA: TGTGCCAGCAGGCCCATAGCGGGAGCCCACAATGAGCAGTTCTTC.

This rearrangement joins TRBV3-1 (or the pseudogene TRBV3-2) to TRBJ2-1; 7 bases match TRBD1. Per germline, CDR1 LGHDT and CDR2 YNNKEL (reference sequence). This CDR3 contains 16 residues. The V and J ends lost 6 bases and 1 base, in that order; junction bases with no gene match: 9. CDR3 sequence: CASRTTTGRSYNEQFF. In DNA, the CDR3 is TGTGCCAGCAGGACTACGACAGGGCGATCCTACAATGAGCAGTTCTTC.

V is TRBV10-3 and J is TRBJ1-5; the D gene is possibly TRBD1 (5 bases). V gave up 8 bases and J gave up 0 bases, with 14 bases separating them. From germline, CDR1 is ENHRY and CDR2 SYGVKD. The CDR3 sequence is 15 residues long. The CDR3 coding sequence is TGTGCCATCCGATCAGGGTCGGATAGCAATCAGCCCCAGCATTTT. Translation: CAIRSGSDSNQPQHF.

The chain has TRBV5-4 and TRBJ1-2; 11 nucleotides line up with TRBD1. Trimming removed 5 bases from V and 5 bases from J; junction bases left unmatched: 11. Per the germline V gene, CDR1 is SGHNT and CDR2 is YYREEE (reference sequence). CDR3 size: 16 residues. The CDR3 DNA reads as TGTGCCAGCAGACGAGGACAGGGGGCGGAAGATTATGGCTACACCTTC. This gives the protein CASRRGQGAEDYGYTF.

The chain uses TRBV7-7 and TRBJ2-5; a possible D gene is TRBD1 (5 bases). The ends were cut back, 5 bases at V and 5 bases at J, with 12 bases in the middle. Germline CDR1 and CDR2: SSHAT and FNYEAQ (reference sequence). The CDR3 is 13 residues long. This CDR3 is CASSPAGSETQYF. In nucleotides, the CDR3 is TGTGCCAGCAGCCCGGCAGGGTCGGAGACCCAGTACTTC.

J is TRBJ1-5 and V is TRBV6-5; maybe TRBD1 (6 bases). The CDR3 runs 14 residues. The V and J ends lost 8 bases and 0 bases respectively, with 11 bases between them. Germline loops: CDR1 MNHEY, CDR2 SVGAGI. The CDR3 DNA reads as TGTGCCAGCTGGGGACACCTTAGCAATCAGCCCCAGCATTTT. It is translated as CASWGHLSNQPQHF.

The V call is TRBV18, the J call TRBJ2-7; 7 bases are shared with TRBD1. V trimming: 5 bases; J trimming: 4 bases; junction bases outside the gene matches: 5. This CDR3 has 13 residues. Germline V gives CDR1 KGHSH, CDR2 LQKENI. CDR3: CASSVGQIYEQYF. The DNA for the CDR3 is TGTGCCAGCTCAGTGGGACAGATTTACGAGCAGTACTTC.

Here the CDR3 DNA reads TGTGCCAGCAGCCCCGATAGCGGGAAATGGGAGCAGTTCTTC. It encodes CASSPDSGKWEQFF. The V and J genes are TRBV25-1 and TRBJ2-1, with 8 nucleotides matching TRBD2. V shed 6 bases and J 10 bases; nucleotides not matched to a gene: 11. CDR1 and CDR2 from the germline V gene are MGHDK and SYGVNS. This CDR3 has 14 amino acids.

This chain connects TRBV5-1 to TRBJ1-1; tentative D call: TRBD1 (6 bases). Trimming removed 2 bases from V and 4 bases from J, with 18 bases in between. Per the germline V gene, CDR1 is SGHRS and CDR2 is YFSETQ. There are 16 residues in the CDR3. The CDR3 nucleotides read TGCGCCAGCAGCTTCATCGGTGGGGGCCAAGGCACTGAAGCTTTCTTT. Amino acids: CASSFIGGGQGTEAFF.

The chain links TRBV11-2 to TRBJ1-5; TRBD1 aligns across 8 bases. CDR1 and CDR2 from the germline V gene are SGHAT and FQNNGV. CDR3 length: 14 residues. The junction had 5 bases not matched to a gene; V was cut back by 3 bases and J by 7 bases. CDR3 loop: CASSFGQGGQPQHF. The CDR3 nucleotides read TGTGCCAGCAGCTTCGGACAGGGAGGGCAGCCCCAGCATTTT.

V gene TRBV4-1 combines with J gene TRBJ1-2; the D gene is possibly TRBD1 (6 bases). V dropped 0 bases and J dropped 0 bases, with 14 bases sitting between them. Germline CDR1 MGHRA, CDR2 YSYEKL. The CDR3 runs 17 residues. For the CDR3, the DNA is TGCGCCAGCAGCCAAGAGAAGCGGGGGCGAGCTAACTATGGCTACACCTTC. The encoded protein is CASSQEKRGRANYGYTF.

The V and J genes are TRBV5-6 and TRBJ1-2; D call uncertain. Germline values: CDR1 SGHDT, CDR2 YYEEEE. Between the trimmed V and J ends, which lost 4 bases and 0 bases, there was a span of 19 bases. The CDR3 covers 17 residues. CDR3 nucleotides: TGTGCCAGCAGCGCACGGAGGTTCGCCCCTTCTAACTATGGCTACACCTTC. Amino acid sequence: CASSARRFAPSNYGYTF.

This clone was found once. The chain links TRBV5-6 to TRBJ1-1; tentative D call: TRBD1 (5 bases). The CDR3 runs to 15 residues. The germline CDR1 and CDR2 sequences are SGHDT and YYEEEE. The V and J ends lost 1 base and 4 bases respectively, with 14 bases between them. CDR3 region: CASSLFLGQSTEAFF. CDR3 nucleotide sequence: TGTGCCAGCAGCTTGTTCCTGGGGCAAAGCACTGAAGCTTTCTTT. The full variable domain, completed using reference TRBV5-6 and TRBJ1-1, is DAGVTQSPTHLIKTRGQQVTLRCSPKSGHDTVSWYQQALGQGPQFIFQYYEEEERQRGNFPDRFSGHQFPNYSSELNVNALLLGDSALYLCASSLFLGQSTEAFFGQGTRLTVV.

The chain recombines TRBV5-1 with TRBJ1-4; no firm D call. The CDR3 length is 15 residues. CDR1 and CDR2 from the germline V gene are SGHRS and YFSETQ. Deletions cut 4 bases from V and 13 bases from J, with 23 bases between. In DNA, the CDR3 is TGCGCCAGCAGCCGGGGTGGCGGGATCCCGGAAGGACTGTTTTTT. Translation: CASSRGGGIPEGLFF.

This rearrangement joins TRBV5-4 to TRBJ1-2; TRBD1 might be the D (6 bases). Trimming shortened V by 0 bases and J by 5 bases, and 11 bases separated the two germline ends. Germline V gene data show CDR1 as SGHNT and CDR2 as YYREEE (reference sequence). The CDR3 has 14 amino acids. The CDR3 is CASSLDRDPYGYTF. The CDR3 DNA reads TGTGCCAGCAGCTTGGACAGGGACCCTTATGGCTACACCTTC.

The chain carries TRBV6-6 and TRBJ2-1, with 9 bases lining up with TRBD2. The CDR3 totals 18 residues. After removal of 5 bases from V and 7 bases from J, the junction contained 18 bases not matched to a gene. Germline CDR1 is MNHNY and CDR2 is SVGAGI (reference sequence). Here the CDR3 reads CASSQRFGGRARGNEQFF. The DNA of the CDR3 is TGTGCCAGCAGTCAGCGTTTTGGCGGGAGGGCCAGGGGGAATGAGCAGTTCTTC.

The CDR3 reads CASSEGRGQKETQYF. The CDR3 coding sequence is TGTGCCAGCAGTGAAGGAAGAGGACAGAAAGAGACCCAGTACTTC. The chain joins TRBV25-1 to TRBJ2-5; D is possibly TRBD1 (6 bases). The CDR3 consists of 15 residues. V lost 2 bases and J 3 bases, leaving 13 bases between the germline ends. The germline gives CDR1 MGHDK, CDR2 SYGVNS. Supplemented by reference TRBV25-1 and TRBJ2-5, the full variable domain reads EADIYQTPRYLVIGTGKKITLECSQTMGHDKMYWYQQDPGMELHLIHYSYGVNSTEKGDLSSESTVSRIRTEHFPLTLESARPSHTSQYLCASSEGRGQKETQYFGPGTRLLVL.

The CDR3 region has the DNA TGCAGCGTTGAAGGAGGTGGGACTTTCTACGAGCAGTACTTC. Residues: CSVEGGGTFYEQYF. The rearrangement links TRBV29-1 to TRBJ2-7; perhaps TRBD2 as D (6 bases). V was trimmed by 1 base and J by 3 bases, leaving 13 bases between them. Germline V gene lookup returns CDR1 SQVTM and CDR2 ANQGSEA. This CDR3 region has 14 residues.